Shown below are 3 T cell receptor beta chains from a single sample sequenced in a study of cytomegalovirus exposure and HLA in healthy donors. The assay was immunoSEQ multiplex PCR, and TCRdb's table has in-frame clones only and misses some. Of 71,000 or so clones listed, nearly 95% are singletons. Sequenced: PBMCs. The receptors derive from a woman aged 18-29 years in good health and CMV-seronegative.

This chain's CDR3 is CASSSGSGYTF. The CDR3 DNA reads as TGTGCCAGCAGTTCAGGTTCCGGCTACACCTTC. The chain carries TRBV6-5 and TRBJ1-2; no firm D call. The CDR3 extends over 11 amino acids. V lost 4 bases and J 8 bases, leaving 8 bases between the germline ends. Germline values: CDR1 MNHEY, CDR2 SVGAGI.

V and J are TRBV7-9 and TRBJ1-1, with no clear D. Deletions cut 2 bases from V and 2 bases from J, with 9 bases between. The CDR3 consists of 14 residues. CDR1 and CDR2 (germline): SEHNR, FQNEAQ (reference sequence). This CDR3 is CASSLSTVNTEAFF. The CDR3 coding sequence is TGTGCCAGCAGCTTATCTACAGTCAACACTGAAGCTTTCTTT.

V gene TRBV27 combines with J gene TRBJ2-3, with a tentative D call TRBD2 (5 bases). Trimming removed 3 bases at V and 1 base at J, with 11 bases between. The CDR3 spans 15 residues. Germline V lookup: CDR1 MNHEY, CDR2 SMNVEV (reference sequence). CDR3 in amino acids: CASSFGPEGTDTQYF. Here the CDR3 DNA reads TGTGCCAGCAGTTTCGGACCGGAGGGCACAGATACGCAGTATTTT.